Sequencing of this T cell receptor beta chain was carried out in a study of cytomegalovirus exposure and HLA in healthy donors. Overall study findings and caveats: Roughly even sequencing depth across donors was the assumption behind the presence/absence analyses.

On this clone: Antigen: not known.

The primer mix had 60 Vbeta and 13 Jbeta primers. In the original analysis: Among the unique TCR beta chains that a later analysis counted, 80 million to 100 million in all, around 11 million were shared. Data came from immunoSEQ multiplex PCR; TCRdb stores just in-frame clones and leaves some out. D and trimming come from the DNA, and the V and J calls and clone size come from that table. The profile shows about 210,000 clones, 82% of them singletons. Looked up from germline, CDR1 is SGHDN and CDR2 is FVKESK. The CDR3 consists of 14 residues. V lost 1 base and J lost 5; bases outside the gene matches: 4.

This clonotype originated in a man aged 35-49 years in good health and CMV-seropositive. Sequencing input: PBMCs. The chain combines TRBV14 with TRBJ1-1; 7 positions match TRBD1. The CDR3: CASSQVGRGTEAFF. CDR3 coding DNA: TGTGCCAGCAGCCAAGTCGGCAGGGGGACTGAAGCTTTCTTT.